This T cell receptor (beta chain) was captured by sequencing in a study of cytomegalovirus exposure and HLA in healthy donors. Trimming removed 1 base at V and 4 bases at J, with 19 bases between. CDR3 length: 17 amino acids. The germline gives CDR1 SEHNR, CDR2 FQNEAQ (reference sequence). The PCR ran on 60 Vbeta and 13 Jbeta primers. The repertoire was sequenced with immunoSEQ multiplex PCR; TCRdb's copy has only in-frame clones and lacks some. The sample contains about 140,000 clones, around 90% of which appear only once. The sample comprised PBMCs. The chain recombines TRBV7-9 with TRBJ1-2, with D possibly matching TRBD1 (6 bases). The receptor comes from a woman in her 40s in good health and CMV-seronegative. CDR3 DNA: TGTGCCAGCAGCTTAGGAACGCAGGGGAACTCTGGCTATGGCTACACCTTC. This translates into CASSLGTQGNSGYGYTF. Full variable domain (missing parts from reference TRBV7-9 and TRBJ1-2): DTGVSQNPRHKITKRGQNVTFRCDPISEHNRLYWYRQTLGQGPEFLTYFQNEAQLEKSRLLSDRFSAERPKGSFSTLEIQRTEQGDSAMYLCASSLGTQGNSGYGYTFGSGTRLTVV.